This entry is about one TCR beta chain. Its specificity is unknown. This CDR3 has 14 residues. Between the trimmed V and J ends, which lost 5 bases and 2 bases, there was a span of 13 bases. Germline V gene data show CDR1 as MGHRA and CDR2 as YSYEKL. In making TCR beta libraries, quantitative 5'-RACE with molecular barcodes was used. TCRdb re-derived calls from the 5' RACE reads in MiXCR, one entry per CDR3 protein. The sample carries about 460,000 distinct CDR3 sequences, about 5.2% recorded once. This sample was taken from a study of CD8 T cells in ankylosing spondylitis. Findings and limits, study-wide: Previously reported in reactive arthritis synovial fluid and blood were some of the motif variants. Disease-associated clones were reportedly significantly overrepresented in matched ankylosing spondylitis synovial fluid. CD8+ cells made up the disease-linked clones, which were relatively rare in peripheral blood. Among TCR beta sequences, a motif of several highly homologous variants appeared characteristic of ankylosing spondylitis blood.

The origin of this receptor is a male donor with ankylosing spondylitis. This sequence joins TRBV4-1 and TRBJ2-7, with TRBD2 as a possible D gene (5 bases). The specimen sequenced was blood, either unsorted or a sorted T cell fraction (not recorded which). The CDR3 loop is CASSKNGDPYEQYF. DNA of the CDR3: TGCGCCAGCAGCAAGAACGGGGATCCCTACGAGCAGTACTTC.